The 9 T cell receptor beta chains reported below all come from one sample, sequenced in a study of identical twins. TCRdb called the 5' RACE reads again in MiXCR, with one record for every CDR3 protein. The profile shows approximately 220,000 distinct CDR3 sequences, more than 6.5% of them singletons. The same sample was also studied in work on yellow fever vaccine responses in identical twins.

The sequenced sample was memory (CD45RO+) T cells sorted from blood. These TCRs come from a woman between 18 and 29 years old in good health.

The table lists this clonotype with a few counts. The J gene is TRBJ2-5, the V gene TRBV12-3 or TRBV12-4, with no clear D. The CDR3 length is 13 residues. V lost 5 bases and J 5 bases, leaving 12 bases between the germline ends. The CDR3 spells CASSRSGRETQYF. The CDR3 DNA follows: TGTGCCAGCAGTAGATCGGGCAGGGAGACCCAGTACTTC.

This clonotype was detected a few times. V is TRBV7-9 and J is TRBJ2-3, with D possibly TRBD2 on 5 matching bases. Trimming shortened V by 8 bases and J by 2 bases, and 14 bases separated the two germline ends. Germline V gene sequence: CDR1 SEHNR, CDR2 FQNEAQ (reference sequence). CDR3 length: 14 amino acids. Here the CDR3 DNA reads TGTGCCAGCTATGGGGAGAGTTTCACAGATACGCAGTATTTT. Protein product: CASYGESFTDTQYF.

The J gene is TRBJ1-1, the V gene TRBV9; D is undetermined. CDR3 length equals 14 residues. Germline CDR1 SGDLS, CDR2 YYNGEE. Trimming cost V 5 bases and J 0 bases, with 11 bases left between them. CDR3 nucleotide sequence: TGTGCCAGCAGTAGGACGGAGATGAACACTGAAGCTTTCTTT. Its protein is CASSRTEMNTEAFF.

This chain joins TRBV6-1 and TRBJ2-5; 12 nucleotides agree with TRBD2. With 8 bases clipped from V and 1 base from J, the junction kept 8 bases outside the gene matches. Germline lookup yields CDR1 MNHNS and CDR2 SASEGT. CDR3 length equals 16 residues. The CDR3, as DNA: TGTGCCAGCTCCCTAGCGGGAGGGACGCGCCAAGAGACCCAGTACTTC. Translating it yields CASSLAGGTRQETQYF.

Concerning this clonotype: It is unclear where the CDR3 begins or ends on the DNA, so no DNA is shown, and the CDR3 is as TCRdb lists it. The rearrangement joins TRBV5-6 to TRBJ2-2; TRBD1, the table's D call, was not compared with the DNA. Germline V gene data show CDR1 as SGHDT and CDR2 as YYEEEE. The CDR3 is made up of 16 amino acids, end residues included. CDR3 loop: CASSFLQGGTGELFFF.

This clonotype has ten or more counts. The chain links TRBV20-1 to TRBJ2-1; 7 bases align to TRBD2. V trimming: 5 bases; J trimming: 5 bases; junction bases outside the gene matches: 9. The CDR3 is 14 amino acids. The germline V gene encodes CDR1 DFQATT and CDR2 SNEGSKA (reference sequence). DNA for the CDR3: TGCAGTGCTGGAGCAGGGCGGGGGAACAATGAGCAGTTCTTC. Its translation: CSAGAGRGNNEQFF.

This clonotype was counted ten times or more. The chain has TRBV11-1 and TRBJ2-6; D might be TRBD1 or TRBD2, each matching 5 bases. Trimming stripped 6 bases from V and 0 bases from J, with 18 bases between. Looked up from germline, CDR1 is SGHAT and CDR2 is FQDESV (reference sequence). This CDR3 is built from 18 residues. The CDR3 DNA reads as TGTGCCAGCAGAAGACTCCGGGACCGAGCCTCTGGGGCCAACGTCCTGACTTTC. Translating gives CASRRLRDRASGANVLTF.

This clonotype was seen a few times. This clone may be a read error of a much larger clone one base away. The chain couples TRBV10-3 to TRBJ2-3; TRBD2 aligns across 14 bases. The ends lost 5 bases at V and 1 base at J; junction bases unmatched: 8. CDR1 and CDR2 (germline): ENHRY, SYGVKD. The CDR3 runs to 18 residues. The CDR3 DNA follows: TGTGCCATCAGTCCTACCGGGACTAGCGGGGGCCGCACAGATACGCAGTATTTT. Amino acid sequence: CAISPTGTSGGRTDTQYF.

The chain has TRBV4-2 and TRBJ1-2; unclear D gene. The CDR3 has 16 amino acids. Germline V gene data show CDR1 as LGHNA and CDR2 as YNFKEQ. V lost 0 bases and J lost 5, with 16 bases in between. The CDR3 coding sequence is TGTGCCAGCAGCCAAGATGGGTCAGGAAAACCATATGGCTACACCTTC. It codes for CASSQDGSGKPYGYTF.